What follows describes a single T cell receptor (beta chain). This CDR3 contains 15 residues. V lost 6 bases and J lost 2; bases outside the gene matches: 5. This sample stems from a study of response to subunit inactivated influenza vaccine. TCRdb used MiXCR to reprocess the RT-PCR reads, holding one entry per CDR3 protein. In the table there are just under 550,000 distinct CDR3 sequences, roughly a quarter of which are singletons. These data also formed part of another study, on T cells expressing NK-cell markers. That publication notes: In generating TCR beta cDNA, 5'RACE template switching with UMIs was used. HCMV seropositivity characterized most of the eight sequenced donors, and seronegativity one. Restriction of sorting to alpha-beta TCR T cells was accomplished in several experiments using an anti-gamma-delta TCR antibody. About 1.0-8% of CD8+ T cells in several donors belonged to dominant NKG2C+ clonotypes. These clonotypes also led the CD3+CD56-NKG2C+ fraction in several donors.

The sample was CD4+ T cells sorted from PBMCs, taken roughly 12 days after vaccination. The chain recombines TRBV12-3 or TRBV12-4 with TRBJ2-7, with 12 bases fitting TRBD2. The receptor comes from a man in his fifties who received an inactivated influenza vaccine. As DNA, the CDR3 is TGTGCCAGCAGAGCTAGCGGGGGGGCAGCCTACGAGCAGTACTTC. Its translation is CASRASGGAAYEQYF.